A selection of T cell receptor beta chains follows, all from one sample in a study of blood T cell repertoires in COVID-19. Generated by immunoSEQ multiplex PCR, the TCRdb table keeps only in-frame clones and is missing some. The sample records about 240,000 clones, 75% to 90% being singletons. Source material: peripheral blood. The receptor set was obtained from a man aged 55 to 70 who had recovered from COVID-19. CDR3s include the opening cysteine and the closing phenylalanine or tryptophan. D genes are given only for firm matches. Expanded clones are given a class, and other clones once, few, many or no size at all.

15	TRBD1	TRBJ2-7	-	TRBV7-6	CASSLAQGASYEQYF
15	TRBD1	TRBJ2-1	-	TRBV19	CASSIGGQGTNEQFF
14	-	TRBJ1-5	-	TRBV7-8	CASSRSDGNQPQHF
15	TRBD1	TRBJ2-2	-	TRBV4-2	CASSPPDRAGGELFF
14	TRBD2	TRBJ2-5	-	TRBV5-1	CASSSQRGGETQYF
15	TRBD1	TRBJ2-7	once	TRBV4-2	CASSRGETGSIEQYF
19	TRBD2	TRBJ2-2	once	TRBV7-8	CASSSPSVLAGEGAGELFF
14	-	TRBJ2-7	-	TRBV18	CASSPVRPTYEQYF
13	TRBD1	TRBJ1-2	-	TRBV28	CASSSTGRVGYTF
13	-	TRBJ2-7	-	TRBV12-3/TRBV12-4	CASSAGRVAKHSF
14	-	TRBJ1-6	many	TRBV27	CASSLSRGGSPLHF
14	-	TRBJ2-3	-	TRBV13	CASSLGGRTDTQYF
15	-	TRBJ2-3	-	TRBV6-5	CASSQGFYSTDTQYF
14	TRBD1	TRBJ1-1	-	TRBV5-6	CASSFGTGGWEAFF
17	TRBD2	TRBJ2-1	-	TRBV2	CATGLAGALNPYNEQFF
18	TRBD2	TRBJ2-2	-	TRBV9	CASSETSGGGFNTGELFF
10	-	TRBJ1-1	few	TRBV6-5	CASTGTEAFF
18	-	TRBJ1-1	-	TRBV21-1	CASSTPCPTVPLDTEAFF
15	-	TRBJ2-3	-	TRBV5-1	CASSPGTLAWDTQYF
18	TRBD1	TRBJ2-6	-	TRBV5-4	CASSLVGQVSSGANVLTF
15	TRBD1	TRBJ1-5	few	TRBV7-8	CASSFSQGGNQPQHF
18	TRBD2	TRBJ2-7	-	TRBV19	CASSTVGTSGANPYEQYF
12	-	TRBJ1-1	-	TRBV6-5	CASREMDVRAFF
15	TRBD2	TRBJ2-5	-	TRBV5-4	CASSLRTSGRETQYF
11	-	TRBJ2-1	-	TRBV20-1	CSVPDYNEQFF
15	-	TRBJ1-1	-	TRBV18	CASSPVAGVATEAFF
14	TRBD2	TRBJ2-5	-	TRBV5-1	CASSLGGGQETQYF
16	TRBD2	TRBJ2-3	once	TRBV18	CASSPFSETGGHTQYF
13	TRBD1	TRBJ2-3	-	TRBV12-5	CASGLNRGTGNSF
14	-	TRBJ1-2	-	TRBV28	CASSLIASGYGYTF
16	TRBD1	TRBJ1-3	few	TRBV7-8	CASSTPGTDSGNTIYF
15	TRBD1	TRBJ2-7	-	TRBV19	CASSMTGQFSYEQYF
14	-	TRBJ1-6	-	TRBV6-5	CASSKGVGNSPLHF
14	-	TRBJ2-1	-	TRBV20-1	CSASVGLSYNEQFF
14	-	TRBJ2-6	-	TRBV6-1	CASSDFRGANVLTF
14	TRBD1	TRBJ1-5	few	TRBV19	CASSITGGNQPQHF
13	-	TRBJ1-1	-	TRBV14	CASSPAADTEAFF
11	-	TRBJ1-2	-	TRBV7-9	CASSLSGGYTF
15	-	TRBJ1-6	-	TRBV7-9	CASSRGGSYNSPLHF
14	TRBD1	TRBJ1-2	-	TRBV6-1	CASSEGDRENGYTF
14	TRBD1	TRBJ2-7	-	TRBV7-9	CASSIRDSRYEQYF
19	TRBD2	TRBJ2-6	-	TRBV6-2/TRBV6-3	CASSYGGLAGAGGANVLTF
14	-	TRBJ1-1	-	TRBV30	CAWRGGGENTEAFF
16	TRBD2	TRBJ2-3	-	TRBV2	CASIFGLAGGTDTQYF
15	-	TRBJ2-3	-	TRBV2	CASSHEGHVTDTQYF
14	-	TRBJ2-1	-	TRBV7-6	CASSLLGGEGEQFF
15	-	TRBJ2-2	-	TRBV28	CASSSPGRAGGELFF
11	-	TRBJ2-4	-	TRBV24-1	CATRASSIQYF
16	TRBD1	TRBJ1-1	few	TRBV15	CATSRDLGTANTEAFF